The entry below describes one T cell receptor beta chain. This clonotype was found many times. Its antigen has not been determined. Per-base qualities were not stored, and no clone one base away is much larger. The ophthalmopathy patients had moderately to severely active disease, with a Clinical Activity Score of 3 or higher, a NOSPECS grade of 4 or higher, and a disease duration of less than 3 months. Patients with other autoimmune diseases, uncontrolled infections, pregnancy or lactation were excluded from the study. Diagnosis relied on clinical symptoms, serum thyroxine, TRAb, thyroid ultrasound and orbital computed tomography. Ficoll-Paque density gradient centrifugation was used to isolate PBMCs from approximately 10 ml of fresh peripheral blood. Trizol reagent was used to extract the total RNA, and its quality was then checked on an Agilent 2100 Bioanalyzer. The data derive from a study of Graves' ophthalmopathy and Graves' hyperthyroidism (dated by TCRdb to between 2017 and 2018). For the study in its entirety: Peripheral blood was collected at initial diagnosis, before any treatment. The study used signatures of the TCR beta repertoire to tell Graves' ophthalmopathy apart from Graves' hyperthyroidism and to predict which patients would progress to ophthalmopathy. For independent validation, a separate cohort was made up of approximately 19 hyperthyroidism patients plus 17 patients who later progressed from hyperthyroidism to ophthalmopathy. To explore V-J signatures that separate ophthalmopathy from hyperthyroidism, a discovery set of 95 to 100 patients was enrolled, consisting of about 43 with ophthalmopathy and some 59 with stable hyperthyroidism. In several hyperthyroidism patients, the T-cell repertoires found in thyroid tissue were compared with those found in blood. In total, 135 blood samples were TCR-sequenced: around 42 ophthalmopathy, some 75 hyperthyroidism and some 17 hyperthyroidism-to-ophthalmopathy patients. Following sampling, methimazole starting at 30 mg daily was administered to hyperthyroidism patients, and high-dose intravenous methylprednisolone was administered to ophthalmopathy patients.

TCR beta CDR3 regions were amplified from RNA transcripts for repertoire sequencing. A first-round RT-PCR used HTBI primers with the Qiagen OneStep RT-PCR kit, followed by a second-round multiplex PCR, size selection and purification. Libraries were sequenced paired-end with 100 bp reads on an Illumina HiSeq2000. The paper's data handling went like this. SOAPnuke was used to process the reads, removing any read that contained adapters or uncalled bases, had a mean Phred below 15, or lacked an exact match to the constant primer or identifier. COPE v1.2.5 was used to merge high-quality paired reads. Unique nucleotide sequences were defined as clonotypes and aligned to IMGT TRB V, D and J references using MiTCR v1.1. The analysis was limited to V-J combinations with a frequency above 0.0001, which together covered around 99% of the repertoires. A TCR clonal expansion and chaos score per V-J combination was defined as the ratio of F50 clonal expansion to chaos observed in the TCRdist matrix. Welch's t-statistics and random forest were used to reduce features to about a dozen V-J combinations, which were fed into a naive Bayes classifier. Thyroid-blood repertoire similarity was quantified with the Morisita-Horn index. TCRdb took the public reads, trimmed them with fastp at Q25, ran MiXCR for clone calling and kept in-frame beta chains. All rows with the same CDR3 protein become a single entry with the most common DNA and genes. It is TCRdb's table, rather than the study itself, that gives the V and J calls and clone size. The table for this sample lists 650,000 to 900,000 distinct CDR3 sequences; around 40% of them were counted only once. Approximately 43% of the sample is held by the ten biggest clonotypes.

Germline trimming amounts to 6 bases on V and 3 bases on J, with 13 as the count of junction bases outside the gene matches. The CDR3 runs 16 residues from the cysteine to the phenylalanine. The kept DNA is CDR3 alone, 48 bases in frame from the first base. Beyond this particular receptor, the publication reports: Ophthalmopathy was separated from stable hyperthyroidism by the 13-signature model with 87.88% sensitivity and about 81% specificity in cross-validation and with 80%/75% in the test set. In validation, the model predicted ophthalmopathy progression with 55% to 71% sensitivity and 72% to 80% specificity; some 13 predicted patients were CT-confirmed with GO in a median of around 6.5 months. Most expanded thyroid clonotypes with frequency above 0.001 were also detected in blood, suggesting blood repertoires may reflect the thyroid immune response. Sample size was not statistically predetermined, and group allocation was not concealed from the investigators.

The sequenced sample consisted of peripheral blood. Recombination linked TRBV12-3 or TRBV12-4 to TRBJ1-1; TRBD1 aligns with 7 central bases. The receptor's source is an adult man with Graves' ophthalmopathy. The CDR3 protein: CASSREMTGRDTEAFF. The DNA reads TGTGCCAGCAGCCGCGAGATGACAGGGCGTGACACTGAAGCTTTCTTT.